This is a list of T cell receptor beta chains from one sample in a study of CD8 T cells in ankylosing spondylitis. TCRdb ran MiXCR on the 5' RACE reads and lists one entry per CDR3 protein. Here the sample spans a few hundred thousand distinct CDR3 sequences, approximately 20% being singletons. Material: blood, either unsorted or a sorted T cell fraction (not recorded which). These receptors came from a male donor with ankylosing spondylitis. Both conserved end residues are part of each CDR3. A D gene is named only where the DNA matches it firmly. Clone size is not always given. Where it is, it says once, few, many or a class for expanded clones.

>few|TRBJ2-4|TRBV10-3|TRBD1
TGTGCCATCAGTGATGACAGGGGGGGAATAGCCAAAAACATTCAGTACTTC
CAISDDRGGIAKNIQYF
>-|TRBJ2-7|TRBV10-3|-
TGTGCCATCAGTGGAGGACAGGAGGGCTCCTACGAGCAGTACTTC
CAISGGQEGSYEQYF
>few|TRBJ2-2|TRBV6-2/TRBV6-3|-
TGTGCCAGCAACGGAGTTAGCACCGGGGAGCTGTTTTTT
CASNGVSTGELFF
>-|TRBJ2-7|TRBV12-3/TRBV12-4|-
TGTGCCAGCAGACGATTTCCGGGGGAGCAGTACTTC
CASRRFPGEQYF
>-|TRBJ2-2|TRBV19|-
TGTGCCAGCAATCCGGGACACACCGGGGAGCTGTTTTTT
CASNPGHTGELFF
>few|TRBJ1-1|TRBV29-1|-
TGCAGCGTTGTCCGGGGGCCCATGAACACTGAAGCTTTCTTT
CSVVRGPMNTEAFF
>few|TRBJ2-2|TRBV3-1|-
TGTGCCAGCAGCCTTAGCGCCACGGGTACCGGGGAGCTGTTTTTT
CASSLSATGTGELFF
>many|TRBJ2-2|TRBV12-3/TRBV12-4|-
TGTGCCAGCAGGGGACCCCCGGGGACCGGGGAGCTGTTTTTT
CASRGPPGTGELFF
>few|TRBJ1-1|TRBV7-3|-
TGTGCCAGCAGCCAGGATGCGAACACTGAAGCTTTCTTT
CASSQDANTEAFF
>few|TRBJ2-7|TRBV20-1|-
TGCAGTGCCCAAGAGCTGGGGGAGCAGTACTTC
CSAQELGEQYF
>few|TRBJ1-1|TRBV24-1|-
TGTGCCACCAGTCACCGTACCGGGACTGAAGCTTTCTTT
CATSHRTGTEAFF
>-|TRBJ2-5|TRBV9|TRBD1
TGTGCCAGCAGCGTACAGGGGGCCGAGACCCAGTACTTC
CASSVQGAETQYF
>few|TRBJ2-7|TRBV5-1|TRBD1
TGCGCCACGCGTCCCGGGACAGGGGTCTACGAGCAGTACTTC
CATRPGTGVYEQYF
>-|TRBJ1-2|TRBV30|-
TGTGCCTGGAGTCCCGGACAGAGGGGCTACACCTTC
CAWSPGQRGYTF
>-|TRBJ2-1|TRBV21-1|-
TGTGCCACCGGGACTAGCGGGAGTGGTGAGCAGTTCTTC
CATGTSGSGEQFF
>-|TRBJ1-1|TRBV6-1|TRBD1
TGTGCCAGCAGTGCAGGGGGCGACTTTGAAGCTTTCTTT
CASSAGGDFEAFF
>-|TRBJ2-7|TRBV3-1|-
TGTGCCAGCAGCCATATACCTTACGAGCAGTACTTC
CASSHIPYEQYF
>few|TRBJ2-7|TRBV5-1|TRBD1
TGCGCCAGCAGCGTTACAGGGGGCTGGAGCTACGAGCAGTACTTC
CASSVTGGWSYEQYF
>-|TRBJ2-3|TRBV14|-
TGTGCCAGCAGCCAGCAGACAGTGGAGGGGGATACGCAGTATTTT
CASSQQTVEGDTQYF
>few|TRBJ2-7|TRBV14|-
TGTGCCAGCAGCCAAGGGCTGATGCCCTACGAGCAGTACTTC
CASSQGLMPYEQYF
>few|TRBJ2-7|TRBV20-1|TRBD2
TGCAGTGCTAGTGGCGGGAGGTTTTGGGGCGAGCAGTACTTC
CSASGGRFWGEQYF
>few|TRBJ2-3|TRBV20-1|-
TGCAGTGCTACGGACTATTGGCATACGCAGTATTTT
CSATDYWHTQYF
>once|TRBJ1-5|TRBV27|-
TGTGCCAGCAGTTTCCACGGAAATCAGCCCCAGCATTTT
CASSFHGNQPQHF
>-|TRBJ1-5|TRBV6-2/TRBV6-3|-
TGTGCCAGCAGTTACAGAGGGGATCGTCAGCCCCAGCATTTT
CASSYRGDRQPQHF
>-|TRBJ1-1|TRBV11-2|-
TGTGCCAGCAGCTTAGTAGGGGGAACAGGGCGGGGGAACACTGAAGCTTTCTTT
CASSLVGGTGRGNTEAFF
>few|TRBJ2-2|TRBV2|-
TGTGCCAGCAGTGACCGATCTCGAGCCTCCAACGGGGAGCTGTTTTTT
CASSDRSRASNGELFF